This TCR beta chain was identified during a study of T cells in Graves' hyperthyroidism and ophthalmopathy. Study-level points and caveats: Ophthalmopathy prediction by the model preceded onset by a median 6.5 months. Blood shared most expanded thyroid clonotypes above 0.001.

This clonotype came up many times. Its antigen is still unknown. Individuals with ophthalmopathy presented a Clinical Activity Score of at least 3, a NOSPECS grade of at least 4 and a duration under 3 months. PBMCs were obtained from about 9 ml fresh peripheral blood. The CDR3 has 14 amino acids. Unmatched junction bases numbered 10, after V lost 4 bases and J lost 4 bases. Germline V gene sequence: CDR1 SQVTM, CDR2 ANQGSEA. Amplification yielded TCR beta CDR3 regions, with RNA transcripts as the source. The primer set for the first-round RT-PCR of the TCR CDR3 was HTBI. TCRdb re-analysed the multiplex PCR reads in MiXCR, keeping a single row per CDR3 protein. The sample holds hundreds of thousands of distinct CDR3 sequences, 20% to 25% seen once.

The TCR was taken from a man aged 25 to 45 with Graves' ophthalmopathy. The V call is TRBV29-1, the J call TRBJ2-7; 7 nucleotides match TRBD2. The sequenced material came from blood. Written as DNA, the CDR3 is TGCAGCGTTGCTTTCGGCGGGAGTAGATACGAGCAGTACTTC. Translating it yields CSVAFGGSRYEQYF.